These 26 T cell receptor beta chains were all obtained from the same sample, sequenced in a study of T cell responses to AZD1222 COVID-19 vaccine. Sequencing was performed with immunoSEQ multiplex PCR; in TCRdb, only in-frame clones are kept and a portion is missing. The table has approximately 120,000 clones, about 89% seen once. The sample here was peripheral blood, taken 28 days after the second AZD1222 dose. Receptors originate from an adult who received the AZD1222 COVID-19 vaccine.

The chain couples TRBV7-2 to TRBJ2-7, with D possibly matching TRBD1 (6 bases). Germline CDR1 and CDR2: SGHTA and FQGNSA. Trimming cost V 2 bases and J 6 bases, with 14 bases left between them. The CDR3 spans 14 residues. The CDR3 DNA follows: TGTGCCAGCAGCTTATACAGGGATGGGGTCGAGCAGTACTTC. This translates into CASSLYRDGVEQYF.

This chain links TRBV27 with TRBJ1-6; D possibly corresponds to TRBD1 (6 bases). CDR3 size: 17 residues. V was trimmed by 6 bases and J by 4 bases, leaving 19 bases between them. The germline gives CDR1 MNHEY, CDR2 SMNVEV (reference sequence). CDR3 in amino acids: CASSQASDSGYNSPLHF. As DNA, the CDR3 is TGTGCCAGCAGCCAGGCCTCGGACAGTGGATATAATTCACCCCTCCACTTT.

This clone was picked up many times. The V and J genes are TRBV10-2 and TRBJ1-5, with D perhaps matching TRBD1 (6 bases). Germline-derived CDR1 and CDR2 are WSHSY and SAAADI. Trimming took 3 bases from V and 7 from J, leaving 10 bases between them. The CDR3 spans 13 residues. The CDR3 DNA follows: TGCGCCAGCAGTGATACAGGGAAGCAGCCCCAGCATTTT. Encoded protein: CASSDTGKQPQHF.

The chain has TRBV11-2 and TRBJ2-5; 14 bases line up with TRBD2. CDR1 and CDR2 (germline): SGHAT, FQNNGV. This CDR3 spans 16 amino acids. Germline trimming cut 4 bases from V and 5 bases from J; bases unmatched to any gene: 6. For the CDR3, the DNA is TGTGCCAGCAGCTCCGGGACTAGCGGGAGTTGGGAGACCCAGTACTTC. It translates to CASSSGTSGSWETQYF.

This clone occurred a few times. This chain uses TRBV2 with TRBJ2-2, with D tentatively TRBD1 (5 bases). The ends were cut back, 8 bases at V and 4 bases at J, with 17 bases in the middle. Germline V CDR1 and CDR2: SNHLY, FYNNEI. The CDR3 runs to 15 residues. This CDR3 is CASGFREASTGELFF. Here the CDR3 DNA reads TGTGCCAGCGGGTTCAGGGAAGCTAGCACCGGGGAGCTGTTTTTT.

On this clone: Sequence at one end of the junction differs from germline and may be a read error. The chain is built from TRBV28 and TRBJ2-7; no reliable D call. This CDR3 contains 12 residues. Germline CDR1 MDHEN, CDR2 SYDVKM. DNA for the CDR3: TGTGCCAGCAGCCCGGGCCCGGAGAGTCGGGACTTC. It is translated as CASSPGPESRDF.

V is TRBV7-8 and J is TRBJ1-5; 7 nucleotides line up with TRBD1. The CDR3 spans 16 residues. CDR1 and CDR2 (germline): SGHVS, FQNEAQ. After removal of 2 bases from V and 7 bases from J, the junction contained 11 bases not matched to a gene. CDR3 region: CASSLTNRGGGQPQHF. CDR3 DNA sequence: TGTGCCAGCAGCTTAACCAACAGGGGAGGTGGACAGCCCCAGCATTTT.

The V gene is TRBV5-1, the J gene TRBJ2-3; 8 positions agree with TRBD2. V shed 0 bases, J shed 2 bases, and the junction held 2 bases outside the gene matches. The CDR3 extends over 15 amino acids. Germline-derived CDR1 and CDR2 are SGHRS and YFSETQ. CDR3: CASSLAGGTTDTQYF. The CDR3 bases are TGCGCCAGCAGCTTGGCGGGGGGGACCACAGATACGCAGTATTTT.

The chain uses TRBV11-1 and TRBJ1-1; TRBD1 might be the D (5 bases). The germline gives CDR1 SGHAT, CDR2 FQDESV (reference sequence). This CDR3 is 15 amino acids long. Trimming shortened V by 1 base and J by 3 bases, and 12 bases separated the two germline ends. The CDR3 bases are TGTGCCAGCAGCTTAGGGGGCAGAGCCGACACTGAAGCTTTCTTT. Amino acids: CASSLGGRADTEAFF.

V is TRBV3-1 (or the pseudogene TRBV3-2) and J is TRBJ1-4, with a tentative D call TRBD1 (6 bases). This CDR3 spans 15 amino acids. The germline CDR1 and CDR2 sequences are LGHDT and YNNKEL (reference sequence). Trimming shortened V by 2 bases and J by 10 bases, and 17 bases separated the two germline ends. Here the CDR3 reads CASSQNGAGEGKLFF. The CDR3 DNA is TGTGCCAGCAGCCAAAACGGGGCAGGGGAAGGAAAACTGTTTTTT.

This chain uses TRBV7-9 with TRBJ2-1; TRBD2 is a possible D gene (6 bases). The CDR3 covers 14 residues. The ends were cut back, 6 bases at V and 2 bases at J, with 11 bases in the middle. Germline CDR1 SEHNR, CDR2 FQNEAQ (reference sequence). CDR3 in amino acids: CASSFGGAYNEQFF. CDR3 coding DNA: TGTGCCAGCAGTTTCGGCGGGGCCTACAATGAGCAGTTCTTC.

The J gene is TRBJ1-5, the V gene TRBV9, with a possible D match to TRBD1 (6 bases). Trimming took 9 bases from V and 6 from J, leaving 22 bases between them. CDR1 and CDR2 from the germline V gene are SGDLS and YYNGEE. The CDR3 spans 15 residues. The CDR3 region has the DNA TGTGCCACCAATTCGACAGGACTTTGTGGTCAGCCCCAGCATTTT. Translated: CATNSTGLCGQPQHF.

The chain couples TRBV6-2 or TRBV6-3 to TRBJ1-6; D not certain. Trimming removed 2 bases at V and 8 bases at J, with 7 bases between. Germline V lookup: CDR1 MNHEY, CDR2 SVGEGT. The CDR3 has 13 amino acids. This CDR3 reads CASSYRVDSPLHF. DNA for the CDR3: TGTGCCAGCAGTTACAGGGTGGATTCACCCCTCCACTTT.

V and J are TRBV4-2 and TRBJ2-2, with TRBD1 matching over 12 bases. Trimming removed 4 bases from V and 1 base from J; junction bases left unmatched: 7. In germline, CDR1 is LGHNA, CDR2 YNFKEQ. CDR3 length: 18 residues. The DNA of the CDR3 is TGTGCCAGCAGCCGACCAGGGACAGGGGGCATGAACACCGGGGAGCTGTTTTTT. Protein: CASSRPGTGGMNTGELFF.

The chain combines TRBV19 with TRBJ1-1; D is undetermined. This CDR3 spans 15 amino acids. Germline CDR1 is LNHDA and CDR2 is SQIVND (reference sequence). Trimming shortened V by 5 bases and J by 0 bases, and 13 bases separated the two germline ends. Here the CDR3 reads CASSWAGSMNTEAFF. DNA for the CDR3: TGTGCCAGTAGTTGGGCGGGGAGTATGAACACTGAAGCTTTCTTT.

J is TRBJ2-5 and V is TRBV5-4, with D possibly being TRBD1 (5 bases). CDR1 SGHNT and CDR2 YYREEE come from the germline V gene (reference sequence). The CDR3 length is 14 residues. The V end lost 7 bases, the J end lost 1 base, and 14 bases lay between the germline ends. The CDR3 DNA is TGTGCCAGCCACCTTCCAGGGATCCAAGAGACCCAGTACTTC. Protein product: CASHLPGIQETQYF.

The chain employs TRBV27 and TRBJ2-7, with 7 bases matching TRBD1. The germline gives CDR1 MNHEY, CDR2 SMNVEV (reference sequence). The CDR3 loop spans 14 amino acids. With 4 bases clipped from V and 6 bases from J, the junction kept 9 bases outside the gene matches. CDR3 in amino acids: CASSSLGQRLEQYF. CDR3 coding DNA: TGTGCCAGCAGTTCTTTGGGACAGCGACTCGAGCAGTACTTC.

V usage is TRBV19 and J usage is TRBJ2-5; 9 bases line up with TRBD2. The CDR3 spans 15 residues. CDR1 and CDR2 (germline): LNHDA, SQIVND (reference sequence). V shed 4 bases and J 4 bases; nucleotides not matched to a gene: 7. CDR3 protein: CASSTSGGSGETQYF. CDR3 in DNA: TGTGCCAGTAGTACGAGCGGGGGGTCCGGAGAGACCCAGTACTTC.

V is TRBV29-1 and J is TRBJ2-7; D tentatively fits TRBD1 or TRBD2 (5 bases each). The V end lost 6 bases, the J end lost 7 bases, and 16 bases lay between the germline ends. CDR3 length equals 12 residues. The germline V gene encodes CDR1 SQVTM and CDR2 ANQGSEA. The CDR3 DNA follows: TGCAGCGTCCGGCCCGGGGCCGGGGAGCAGTACTTC. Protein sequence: CSVRPGAGEQYF.

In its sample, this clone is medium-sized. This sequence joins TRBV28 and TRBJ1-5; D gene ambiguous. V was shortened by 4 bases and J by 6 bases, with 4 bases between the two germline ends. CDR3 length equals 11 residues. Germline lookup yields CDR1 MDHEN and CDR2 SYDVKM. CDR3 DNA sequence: TGTGCCAGCAGTTCACGTCAGCCCCAGCATTTT. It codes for CASSSRQPQHF.

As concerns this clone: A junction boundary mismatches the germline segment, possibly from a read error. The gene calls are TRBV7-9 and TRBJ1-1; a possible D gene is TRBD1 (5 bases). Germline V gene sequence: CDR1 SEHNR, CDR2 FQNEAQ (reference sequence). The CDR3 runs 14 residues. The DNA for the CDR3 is TGTGCCAGCAGCCTACTTGGGACCAGGTCTGAGGCTTTCTTT. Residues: CASSLLGTRSEAFF.

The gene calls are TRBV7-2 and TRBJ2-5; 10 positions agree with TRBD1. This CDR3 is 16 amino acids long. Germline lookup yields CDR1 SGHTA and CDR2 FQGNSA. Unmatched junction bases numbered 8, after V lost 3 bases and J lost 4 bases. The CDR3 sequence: CASSFTGQGGPETQYF. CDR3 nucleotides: TGTGCCAGCAGCTTCACAGGACAGGGGGGTCCAGAGACCCAGTACTTC.

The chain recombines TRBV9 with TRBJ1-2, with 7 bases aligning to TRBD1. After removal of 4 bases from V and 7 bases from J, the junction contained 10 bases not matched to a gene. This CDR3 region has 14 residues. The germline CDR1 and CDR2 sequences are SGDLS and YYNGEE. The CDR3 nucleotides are TGTGCCAGCAGCCATAGACAGGGTACATCTGGCTACACCTTC. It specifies CASSHRQGTSGYTF.

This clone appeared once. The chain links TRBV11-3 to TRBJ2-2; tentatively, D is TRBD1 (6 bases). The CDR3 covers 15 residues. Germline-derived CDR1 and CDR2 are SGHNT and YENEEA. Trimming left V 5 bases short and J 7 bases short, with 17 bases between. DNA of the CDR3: TGTGCCAGCAGCCCCGATGGGGGCCATGGCGGGGAGCTGTTTTTT. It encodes CASSPDGGHGGELFF.

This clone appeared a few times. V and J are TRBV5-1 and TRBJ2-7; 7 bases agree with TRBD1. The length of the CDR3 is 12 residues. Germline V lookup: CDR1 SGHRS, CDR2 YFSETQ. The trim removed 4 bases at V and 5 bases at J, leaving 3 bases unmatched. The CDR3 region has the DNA TGCGCCAGCAGCCCGACAGGGAACGAGCAGTACTTC. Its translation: CASSPTGNEQYF.

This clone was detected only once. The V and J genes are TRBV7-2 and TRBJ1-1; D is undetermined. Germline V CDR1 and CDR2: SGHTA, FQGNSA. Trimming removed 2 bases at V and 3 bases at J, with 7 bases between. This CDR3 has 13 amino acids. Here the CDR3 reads CASSLTVYTEAFF. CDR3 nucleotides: TGTGCCAGCAGCTTAACGGTATACACTGAAGCTTTCTTT.